This is a list of T cell receptor beta chains from one sample in a study of radiotherapy plus CTLA-4 blockade in lung cancer. The protocol was immunoSEQ multiplex PCR, while the TCRdb copy is restricted to in-frame clones and leaves out a portion. The repertoire holds about 49,000 clones, with 65% to 85% as singletons. This specimen consisted of peripheral blood, obtained from a patient treated with radiotherapy plus ipilimumab. These receptors originate from a human donor with non-small cell lung cancer who had stable disease on radiotherapy plus ipilimumab. Both conserved end residues are part of each CDR3. Fields, in order: V gene, clone size, D gene, J gene, CDR3 protein, CDR3 DNA. A D gene is named only where the DNA matches it firmly. Size tells how often a clone was seen (once, few, many) or the class of an expanded clone, and some rows leave it out.

v_call: TRBV4-3
clone_size: .
d_call: .
j_call: TRBJ1-4
cdr3_aa: CASSQEWGAGNEKLFF
cdr3_nt: TGCGCCAGCAGCCAAGAGTGGGGGGCGGGTAATGAAAAACTGTTTTTT

v_call: TRBV5-1
clone_size: .
d_call: .
j_call: TRBJ2-7
cdr3_aa: CASSFSRLNEQYF
cdr3_nt: TGCGCCAGCAGCTTCTCTAGGTTGAACGAGCAGTACTTC

v_call: TRBV14
clone_size: .
d_call: .
j_call: TRBJ2-5
cdr3_aa: CASSPGRGRQETQYF
cdr3_nt: TGTGCCAGCAGCCCAGGGCGGGGCCGCCAAGAGACCCAGTACTTC

v_call: TRBV28
clone_size: .
d_call: .
j_call: TRBJ1-5
cdr3_aa: CASSSAGSNQPQHF
cdr3_nt: TGTGCCAGCAGTTCAGCTGGCTCTAATCAGCCCCAGCATTTT

v_call: TRBV7-2
clone_size: .
d_call: .
j_call: TRBJ1-5
cdr3_aa: CASSLRGSSSQPQHF
cdr3_nt: TGTGCCAGCAGCTTAAGGGGCTCTAGCTCTCAGCCCCAGCATTTT

v_call: TRBV7-8
clone_size: .
d_call: TRBD1
j_call: TRBJ2-1
cdr3_aa: CASSLVARGTGGNEQFF
cdr3_nt: TGTGCCAGCAGCTTAGTTGCTCGAGGGACAGGGGGCAATGAGCAGTTCTTC

v_call: TRBV5-6
clone_size: medium-sized
d_call: TRBD1
j_call: TRBJ1-6
cdr3_aa: CASRQGDNSPLHF
cdr3_nt: TGTGCCAGCAGACAGGGGGATAATTCACCCCTCCACTTT

v_call: TRBV5-1
clone_size: .
d_call: .
j_call: TRBJ1-2
cdr3_aa: CASSLGGPTYGYTF
cdr3_nt: TGCGCCAGCAGCTTGGGGGGACCCACCTATGGCTACACCTTC

v_call: TRBV2
clone_size: few
d_call: .
j_call: TRBJ2-2
cdr3_aa: CASSEVGVETGELFF
cdr3_nt: TGTGCCAGCAGTGAAGTCGGGGTAGAGACCGGGGAGCTGTTTTTT

v_call: TRBV6-5
clone_size: few
d_call: .
j_call: TRBJ1-6
cdr3_aa: CASSYPLGGDSPLHF
cdr3_nt: TGTGCCAGCAGTTACCCGCTAGGGGGTGATTCACCCCTCCACTTT

v_call: TRBV6-5
clone_size: .
d_call: TRBD1
j_call: TRBJ1-1
cdr3_aa: CASRGAGTGNTEAFF
cdr3_nt: TGTGCCAGCAGGGGCGCCGGGACAGGGAACACTGAAGCTTTCTTT

v_call: TRBV5-1
clone_size: .
d_call: .
j_call: TRBJ2-5
cdr3_aa: CASSLAYQETQYF
cdr3_nt: TGCGCCAGCAGCTTGGCATACCAAGAGACCCAGTACTTC

v_call: TRBV2
clone_size: .
d_call: .
j_call: TRBJ2-5
cdr3_aa: CASRGRGWETQYF
cdr3_nt: TGTGCCAGCAGGGGACGGGGCTGGGAGACCCAGTACTTC

v_call: TRBV5-6
clone_size: .
d_call: .
j_call: TRBJ1-1
cdr3_aa: CASSFLSRDGGRTEAFF
cdr3_nt: TGTGCCAGCAGCTTCCTTTCTCGGGACGGGGGGCGGACTGAAGCTTTCTTT

v_call: TRBV7-9
clone_size: .
d_call: TRBD2
j_call: TRBJ2-5
cdr3_aa: CASSFSAGPQETQYF
cdr3_nt: TGTGCCAGCAGCTTTTCAGCGGGGCCCCAAGAGACCCAGTACTTC

v_call: TRBV5-4
clone_size: .
d_call: .
j_call: TRBJ2-7
cdr3_aa: CASTRPGTTSYEQYF
cdr3_nt: TGTGCCAGCACACGTCCCGGGACAACATCCTACGAGCAGTACTTC

v_call: TRBV7-2
clone_size: .
d_call: .
j_call: TRBJ2-7
cdr3_aa: CASSLFPYEQYF
cdr3_nt: TGTGCCAGCAGCTTATTCCCCTACGAGCAGTACTTC

v_call: TRBV11-2
clone_size: .
d_call: .
j_call: TRBJ1-6
cdr3_aa: CAGSLVASPLHF
cdr3_nt: TGTGCCGGCAGCTTAGTTGCTTCACCCCTCCACTTT

v_call: TRBV6-6
clone_size: .
d_call: .
j_call: TRBJ2-5
cdr3_aa: CASTQGRSQETQYF
cdr3_nt: TGTGCCAGCACCCAGGGGAGGTCTCAAGAGACCCAGTACTTC

v_call: TRBV2
clone_size: .
d_call: TRBD1
j_call: TRBJ1-1
cdr3_aa: CASSFGQGGTEAFF
cdr3_nt: TGTGCCAGCAGTTTCGGACAGGGAGGGACTGAAGCTTTCTTT

v_call: TRBV5-1
clone_size: .
d_call: TRBD1
j_call: TRBJ2-3
cdr3_aa: CASSPDTDRVGWRSTDTQYF
cdr3_nt: TGCGCCAGCAGCCCCGATACGGACAGGGTGGGATGGAGAAGCACAGATACGCAGTATTTT

v_call: TRBV28
clone_size: .
d_call: .
j_call: TRBJ1-2
cdr3_aa: CASFSYGYTF
cdr3_nt: TGTGCCAGCTTCTCTTATGGCTACACCTTC